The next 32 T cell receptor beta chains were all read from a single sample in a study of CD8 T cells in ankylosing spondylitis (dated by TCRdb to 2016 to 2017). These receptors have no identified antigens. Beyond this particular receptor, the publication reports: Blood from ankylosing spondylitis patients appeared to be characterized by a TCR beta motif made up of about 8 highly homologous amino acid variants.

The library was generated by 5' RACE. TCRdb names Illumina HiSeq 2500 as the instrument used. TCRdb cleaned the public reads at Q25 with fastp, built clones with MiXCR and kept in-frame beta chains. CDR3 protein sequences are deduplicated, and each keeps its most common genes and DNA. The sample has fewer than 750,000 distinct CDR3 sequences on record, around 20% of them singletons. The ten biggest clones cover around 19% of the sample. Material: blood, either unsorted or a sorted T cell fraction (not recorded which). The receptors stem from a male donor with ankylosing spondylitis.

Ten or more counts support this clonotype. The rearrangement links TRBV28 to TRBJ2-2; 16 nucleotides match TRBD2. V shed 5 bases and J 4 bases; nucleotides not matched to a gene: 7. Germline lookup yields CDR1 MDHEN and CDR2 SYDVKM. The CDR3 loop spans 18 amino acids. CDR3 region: CASSIGTSGREVTGELFF. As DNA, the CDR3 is TGTGCCAGCAGTATCGGGACTAGCGGGAGGGAGGTCACCGGGGAGCTGTTTTTT.

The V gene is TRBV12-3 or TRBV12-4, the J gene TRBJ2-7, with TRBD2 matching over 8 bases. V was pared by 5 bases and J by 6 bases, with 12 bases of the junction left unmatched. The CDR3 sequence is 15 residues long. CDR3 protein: CASSQSGGGSREQYF. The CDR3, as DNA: TGTGCCAGCAGTCAAAGCGGCGGGGGGTCACGCGAGCAGTACTTC.

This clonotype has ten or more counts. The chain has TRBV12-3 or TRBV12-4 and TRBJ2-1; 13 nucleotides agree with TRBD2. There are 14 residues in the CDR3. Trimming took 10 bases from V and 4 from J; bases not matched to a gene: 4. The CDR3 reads CATSLAGGYNEQFF. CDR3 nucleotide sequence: TGTGCCACCTCACTAGCGGGGGGGTACAATGAGCAGTTCTTC.

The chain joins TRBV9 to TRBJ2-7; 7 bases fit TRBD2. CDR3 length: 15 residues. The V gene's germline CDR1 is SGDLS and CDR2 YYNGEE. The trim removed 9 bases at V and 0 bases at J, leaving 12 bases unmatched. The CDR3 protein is CAISGVLAYSYEQYF. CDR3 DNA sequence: TGTGCCATAAGCGGGGTTCTAGCCTACTCCTACGAGCAGTACTTC.

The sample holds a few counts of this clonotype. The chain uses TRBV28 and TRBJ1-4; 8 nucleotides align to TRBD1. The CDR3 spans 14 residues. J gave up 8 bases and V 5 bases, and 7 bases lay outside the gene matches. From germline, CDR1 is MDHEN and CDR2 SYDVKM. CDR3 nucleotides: TGTGCCAGCAGTCCCCAGGGGGCGCAGGAAAAACTGTTTTTT. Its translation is CASSPQGAQEKLFF.

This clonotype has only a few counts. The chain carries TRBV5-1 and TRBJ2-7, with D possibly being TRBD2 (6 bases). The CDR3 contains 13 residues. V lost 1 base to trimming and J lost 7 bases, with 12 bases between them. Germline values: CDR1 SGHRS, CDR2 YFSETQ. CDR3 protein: CASSLTGVLEQYF. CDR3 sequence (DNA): TGCGCCAGCAGCTTGACGGGAGTGTTGGAGCAGTACTTC.

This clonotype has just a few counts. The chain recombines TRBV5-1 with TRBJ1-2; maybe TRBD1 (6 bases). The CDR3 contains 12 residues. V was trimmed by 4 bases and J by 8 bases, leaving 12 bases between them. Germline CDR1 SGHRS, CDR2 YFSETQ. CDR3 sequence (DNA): TGCGCCAGCAGCAGGGACATCGAAGGCTACACCTTC. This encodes CASSRDIEGYTF. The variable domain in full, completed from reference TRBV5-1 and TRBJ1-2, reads KAGVTQTPRYLIKTRGQQVTLSCSPISGHRSVSWYQQTPGQGLQFLFEYFSETQRNKGNFPGRFSGRQFSNSRSEMNVSTLELGDSALYLCASSRDIEGYTFGSGTRLTVV.

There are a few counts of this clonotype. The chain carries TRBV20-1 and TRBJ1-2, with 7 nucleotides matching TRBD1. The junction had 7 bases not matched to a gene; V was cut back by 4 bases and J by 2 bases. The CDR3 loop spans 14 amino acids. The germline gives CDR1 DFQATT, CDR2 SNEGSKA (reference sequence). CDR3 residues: CSAKGTVQNYGYTF. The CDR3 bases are TGCAGTGCTAAGGGGACAGTCCAAAACTATGGCTACACCTTC.

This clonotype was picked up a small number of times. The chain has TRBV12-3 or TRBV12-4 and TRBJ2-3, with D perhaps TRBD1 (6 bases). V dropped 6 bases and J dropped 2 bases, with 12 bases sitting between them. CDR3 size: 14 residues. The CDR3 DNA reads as TGTGCCAGCAGCCCAAGGACAGCCACAGATACGCAGTATTTT. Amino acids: CASSPRTATDTQYF.

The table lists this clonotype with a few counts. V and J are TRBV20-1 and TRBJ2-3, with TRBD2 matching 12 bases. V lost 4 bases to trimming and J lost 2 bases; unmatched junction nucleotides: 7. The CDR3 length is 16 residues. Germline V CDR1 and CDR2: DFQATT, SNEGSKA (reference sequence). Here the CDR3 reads CSATLLAGGFTDTQYF. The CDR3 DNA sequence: TGCAGTGCTACCTTACTAGCGGGGGGCTTCACAGATACGCAGTATTTT.

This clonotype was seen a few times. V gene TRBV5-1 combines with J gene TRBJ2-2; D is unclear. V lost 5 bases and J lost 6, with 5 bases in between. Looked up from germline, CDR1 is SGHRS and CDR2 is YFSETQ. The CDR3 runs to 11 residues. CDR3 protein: CASSAAGELFF. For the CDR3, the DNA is TGCGCCAGCAGTGCAGCCGGGGAGCTGTTTTTT.

Here the CDR3 reads CASSLGGVPQYEQYF. Here the CDR3 DNA reads TGTGCCAGCAGCTTAGGGGGGGTCCCCCAATACGAGCAGTACTTC. V is TRBV7-3 and J is TRBJ2-7; TRBD2 matches at 7 bases. The V segment lost 2 bases and the J segment 4 bases; nucleotides outside the gene matches: 8. This CDR3 region has 15 residues. Germline lookup yields CDR1 SGHTA and CDR2 FQGTGA.

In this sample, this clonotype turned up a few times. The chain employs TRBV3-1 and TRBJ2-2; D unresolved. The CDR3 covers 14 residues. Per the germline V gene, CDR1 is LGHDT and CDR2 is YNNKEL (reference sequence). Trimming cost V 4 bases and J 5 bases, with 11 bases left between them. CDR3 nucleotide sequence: TGTGCCAGCAGCCCATATAGCAGAACCGGGGAGCTGTTTTTT. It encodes CASSPYSRTGELFF.

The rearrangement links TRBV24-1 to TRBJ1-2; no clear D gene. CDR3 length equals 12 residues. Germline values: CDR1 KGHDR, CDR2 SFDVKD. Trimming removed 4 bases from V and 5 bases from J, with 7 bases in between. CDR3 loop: CATSDGIYGYTF. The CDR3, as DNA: TGTGCCACCAGTGACGGAATTTATGGCTACACCTTC.

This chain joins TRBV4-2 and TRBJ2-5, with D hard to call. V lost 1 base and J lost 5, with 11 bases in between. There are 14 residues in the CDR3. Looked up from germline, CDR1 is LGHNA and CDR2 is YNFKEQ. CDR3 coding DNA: TGTGCCAGCAGCCAAGCCGTAAATCGGGAGACCCAGTACTTC. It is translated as CASSQAVNRETQYF.

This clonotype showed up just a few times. The CDR3 bases are TGTGCCAGCTCACCGGGGGGCCAAGCTTTCTTT. It translates to CASSPGGQAFF. The gene calls are TRBV18 and TRBJ1-1; weak D call: TRBD1 (6 bases). This CDR3 has 11 residues. V was trimmed by 3 bases and J by 9 bases, leaving 8 bases between them. Germline V gene sequence: CDR1 KGHSH, CDR2 LQKENI.

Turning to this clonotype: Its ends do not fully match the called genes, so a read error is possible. The CDR3 region is CTSSLTAENSSYNEQFF. The CDR3 nucleotides are TGTACCAGCAGTTTAACGGCGGAAAATAGCTCCTACAATGAGCAGTTCTTC. The J gene is TRBJ2-1, the V gene TRBV12-3 or TRBV12-4; D unresolved. This CDR3 region has 17 residues.

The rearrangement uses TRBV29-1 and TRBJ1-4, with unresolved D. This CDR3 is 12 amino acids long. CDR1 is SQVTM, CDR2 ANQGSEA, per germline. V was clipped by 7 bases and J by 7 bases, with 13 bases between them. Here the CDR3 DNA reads TGCAGCGGGAGGGTGGATGGTGAAAAACTGTTTTTT. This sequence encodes CSGRVDGEKLFF.

The CDR3 protein is CASSRWTGAGYEQYF. The CDR3 DNA sequence: TGTGCCAGCAGCAGATGGACAGGGGCAGGCTACGAGCAGTACTTC. The chain joins TRBV7-2 to TRBJ2-7, with 9 bases identical to TRBD1. The germline V gene encodes CDR1 SGHTA and CDR2 FQGNSA. Trimming removed 5 bases from V and 3 bases from J; junction bases left unmatched: 8. The CDR3 consists of 15 residues.

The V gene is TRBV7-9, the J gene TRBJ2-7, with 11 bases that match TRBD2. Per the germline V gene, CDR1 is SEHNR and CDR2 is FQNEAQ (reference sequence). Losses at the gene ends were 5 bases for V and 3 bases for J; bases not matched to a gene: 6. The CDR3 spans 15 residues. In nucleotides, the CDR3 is TGTGCCAGCAGCCAGGTACTAGCGGGAGTCTACGAGCAGTACTTC. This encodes CASSQVLAGVYEQYF.

CDR3 region: CASSPWTSGTGTADTQYF. CDR3 DNA sequence: TGTGCCAGCAGCCCGTGGACTAGCGGGACGGGGACAGCAGATACGCAGTATTTT. V gene TRBV7-6 combines with J gene TRBJ2-3; 12 bases match TRBD2. The CDR3 has 18 residues. V was clipped by 5 bases and J by 4 bases; unmatched bases: 13. Germline CDR1 and CDR2: SGHVS and FNYEAQ.

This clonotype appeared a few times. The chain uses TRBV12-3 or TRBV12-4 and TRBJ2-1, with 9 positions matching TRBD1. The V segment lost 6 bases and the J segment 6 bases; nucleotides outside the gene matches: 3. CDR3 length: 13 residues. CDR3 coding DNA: TGTGCCAGCAGGACGGACAGGGGCAATGAGCAGTTCTTC. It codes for CASRTDRGNEQFF.

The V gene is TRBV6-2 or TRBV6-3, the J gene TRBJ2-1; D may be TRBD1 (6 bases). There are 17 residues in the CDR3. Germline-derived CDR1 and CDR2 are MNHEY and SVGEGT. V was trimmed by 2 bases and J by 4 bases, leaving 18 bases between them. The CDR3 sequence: CASSYPLAPRGYNEQFF. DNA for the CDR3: TGTGCCAGCAGTTACCCCCTGGCCCCCAGGGGTTACAATGAGCAGTTCTTC.

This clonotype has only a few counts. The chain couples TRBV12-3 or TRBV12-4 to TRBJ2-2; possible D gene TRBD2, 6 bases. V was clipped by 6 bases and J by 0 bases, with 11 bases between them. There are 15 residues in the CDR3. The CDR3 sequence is CASRPPGANTGELFF. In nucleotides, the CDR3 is TGTGCCAGCAGACCCCCGGGGGCGAACACCGGGGAGCTGTTTTTT.

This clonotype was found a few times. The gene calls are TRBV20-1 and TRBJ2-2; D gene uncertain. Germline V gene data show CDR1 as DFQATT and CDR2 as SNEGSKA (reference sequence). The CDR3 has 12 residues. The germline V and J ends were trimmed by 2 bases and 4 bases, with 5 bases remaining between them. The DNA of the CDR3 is TGCAGTGCTAGATGGGGCACCGGGGAGCTGTTTTTT. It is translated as CSARWGTGELFF.

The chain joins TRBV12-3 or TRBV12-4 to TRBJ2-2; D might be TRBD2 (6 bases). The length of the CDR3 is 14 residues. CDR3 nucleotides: TGTGCAGTCCGGGGGACTGCCAACACCGGGGAGCTGTTTTTT. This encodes CAVRGTANTGELFF.

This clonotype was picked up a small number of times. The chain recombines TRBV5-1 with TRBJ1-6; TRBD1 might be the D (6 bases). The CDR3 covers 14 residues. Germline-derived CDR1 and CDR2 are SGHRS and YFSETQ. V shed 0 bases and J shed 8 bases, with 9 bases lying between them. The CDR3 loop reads CASSLVGGHSPLHF. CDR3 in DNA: TGCGCCAGCAGCTTGGTGGGGGGCCATTCACCCCTCCACTTT.

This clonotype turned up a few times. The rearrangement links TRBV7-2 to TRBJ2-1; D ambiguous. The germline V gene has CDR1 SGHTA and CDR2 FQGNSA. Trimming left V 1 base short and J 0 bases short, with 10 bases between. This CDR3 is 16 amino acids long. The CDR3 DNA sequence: TGTGCCAGCAGCTTAGAACCACCAAACTCCTACAATGAGCAGTTCTTC. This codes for CASSLEPPNSYNEQFF.

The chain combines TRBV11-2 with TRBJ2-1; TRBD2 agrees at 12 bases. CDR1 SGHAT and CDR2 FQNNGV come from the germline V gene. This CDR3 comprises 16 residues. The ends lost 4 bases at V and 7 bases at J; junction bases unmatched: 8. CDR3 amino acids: CASSWVLAGGRNEQFF. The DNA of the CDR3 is TGTGCCAGCAGCTGGGTACTAGCGGGAGGTCGGAATGAGCAGTTCTTC.

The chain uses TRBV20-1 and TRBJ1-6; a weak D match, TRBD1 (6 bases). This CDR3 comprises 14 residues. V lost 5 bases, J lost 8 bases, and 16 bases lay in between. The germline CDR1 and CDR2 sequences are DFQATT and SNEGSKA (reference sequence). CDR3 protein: CSARRQDPYSPLHF. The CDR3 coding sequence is TGCAGTGCTCGAAGACAGGACCCCTATTCACCCCTCCACTTT.

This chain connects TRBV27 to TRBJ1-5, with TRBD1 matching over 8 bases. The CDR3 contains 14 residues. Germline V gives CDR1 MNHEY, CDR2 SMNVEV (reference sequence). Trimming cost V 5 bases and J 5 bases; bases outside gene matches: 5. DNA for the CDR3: TGTGCCAGCAGTAGAGACAGGGGTGATCAGCCCCAGCATTTT. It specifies CASSRDRGDQPQHF.

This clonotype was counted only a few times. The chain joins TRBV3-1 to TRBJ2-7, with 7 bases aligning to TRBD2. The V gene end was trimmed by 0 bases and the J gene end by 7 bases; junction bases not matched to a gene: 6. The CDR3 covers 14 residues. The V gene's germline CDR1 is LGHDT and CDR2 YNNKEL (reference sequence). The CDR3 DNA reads TGTGCCAGCAGCCAAGATTCGGGGGGTCGGGAGCAGTACTTC. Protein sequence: CASSQDSGGREQYF.